This TCR beta chain was documented in a study of Graves' ophthalmopathy and Graves' hyperthyroidism. Study outcomes and limitations: Blood also carried most expanded thyroid clonotypes exceeding 0.001 frequency.

Trimming took 0 bases from V and 4 from J; bases not matched to a gene: 4. The CDR3 has 17 amino acids. Germline assignment: CDR1 LGHNA and CDR2 YNFKEQ. This clonotype was seen many times. As yet, its antigen is unknown. TCR beta CDR3 amplification used RNA transcripts. Investigators did first-round RT-PCR with HTBI primers, then second-round multiplex PCR. From the multiplex PCR reads, TCRdb called clonotypes with MiXCR, one entry per CDR3 protein. The sample consists of about 200,000 distinct CDR3 sequences, under 30% of them appearing once. Having ophthalmopathy, the donors showed moderate-to-severe activity, CAS ≥3 and NOSPECS ≥4, with disease lasting under 3 months.

The V gene is TRBV4-2, the J gene TRBJ2-2, with 11 bases aligning to TRBD2. The TCR was taken from a man aged 45-65 years with Graves' ophthalmopathy. Material for sequencing was peripheral blood. The CDR3 sequence is CASSQDRSGRATGELFF. DNA of the CDR3: TGTGCCAGCAGCCAAGATCGTAGCGGGAGGGCCACCGGGGAGCTGTTTTTT.